The source of this T cell receptor (beta chain) is a study of technical replicates of blood from a few donors. Germline trimming cut 0 bases from V and 1 base from J; bases unmatched to any gene: 6. Germline assignment: CDR1 SGHRS and CDR2 YFSETQ. This CDR3 has 16 residues. Assay: immunoSEQ multiplex PCR; the TCRdb copy retains only in-frame clones and omits some. The profile covers roughly 83,000 clones, with roughly 92% appearing a single time and more than 0.2% taken by the ten largest. This sequence originates from a human donor in good health. Sequencing input: T cells isolated from PBMCs. The chain carries TRBV5-1 and TRBJ1-1; TRBD1 agrees at 7 bases. For the CDR3, the DNA is TGCGCCAGCAGCTTGGAAAGAGGGACAGCGAACACTGAAGCTTTCTTT. Protein: CASSLERGTANTEAFF.